The sequence of this T cell receptor (beta chain) was determined in a study of T cells in Graves' hyperthyroidism and ophthalmopathy (dated by TCRdb to the late 2010s). Regarding the study in general: Peripheral blood was sampled at the time of initial diagnosis, prior to any treatment. TCR V-J signatures able to tell the groups apart were searched for in a discovery cohort of approximately 95 patients, of whom fewer than 45 had Graves' ophthalmopathy and 57 had stable Graves' hyperthyroidism. An independent validation cohort of under 20 hyperthyroidism patients and about 15 patients who later progressed to ophthalmopathy tested prospective prediction of ophthalmopathy. The roughly 100 discovery patients were randomly divided into training and test sets at a 7:3 ratio. The study also compared thyroid tissue and blood T-cell repertoires from about six Graves' hyperthyroidism patients. After blood sampling, hyperthyroidism patients were treated with methimazole at a starting dose of 30 mg daily, and ophthalmopathy patients were treated with high-dose intravenous methylprednisolone. According to the paper, TCR Vbeta CDR3 sequencing was carried out on about 140 peripheral blood samples, which came from some 41 ophthalmopathy, around 75 hyperthyroidism and about 17 progressor patients.

What the study reported, not specific to this receptor: Most expanded thyroid clonotypes (frequency above 0.001) were also detected in blood, a finding suggesting that blood repertoires may reflect thyroid immune responses. In validation, the model predicted progression to ophthalmopathy with approximately 69% sensitivity and roughly 72% specificity, a median of roughly seven months before onset. Sample size was not statistically predetermined, and blinding of investigators to group allocation was not performed. A model built on a 13 V-J signature distinguished ophthalmopathy from stable hyperthyroidism, reaching about 88% sensitivity and about 81% specificity in cross-validation and 80%/75% in testing.

For CDR1 and CDR2, the germline V gene (reference sequence) lists LGHDT and YNNKEL. Including the terminal cysteine and phenylalanine, the CDR3 comprises 15 residues. The only DNA kept is the CDR3, 45 bases in frame from the first base. Between the V and J ends, shortened by 1 base and 2 bases respectively, the junction contains 9 bases. TCR beta CDR3 regions were amplified from RNA transcripts. For the first round of RT-PCR on the TCR CDR3, the HTBI primer set was used together with the Qiagen OneStep RT-PCR kit. Libraries were constructed in a second round of multiplex PCR, after which size selection and purification were performed. Sequencing of the libraries was done on an Illumina HiSeq2000 using paired-end 100 bp reads. The original methods were these. SOAPnuke was used to process the raw data, with reads discarded if the reads contained adapters or uncalled bases, had a mean Phred below 15, or lacked an exact constant-primer or identifier match. High-quality paired reads were merged using COPE v1.2.5, and each unique nucleotide sequence was defined as a clonotype. MiTCR v1.1 was used to align the clonotypes against IMGT TRBV, TRBD and TRBJ reference segments. Analysis was restricted to V-J combinations with a frequency above 0.0001, which covered 98% to 99.2% of repertoires. A TCS score was defined as the ratio of F50 (clonal expansion) to E x V (chaos), with BLOSUM62-based TCRdist applied between CDR3 peptides within each V-J. Welch's t-statistics and random forest reduced 450 to 600 V-J features to 13, which were used in a naive Bayes classifier (R e1071). TCRdb took the public reads, trimmed them with fastp at Q25, ran MiXCR for clone calling and kept in-frame beta chains. Every entry covers one CDR3 protein and lists the most common genes and DNA from its rows. The V and J calls were not made by the authors but by TCRdb's processing. This sample gives 500,000 to 700,000 distinct CDR3 sequences in total; 15% to 20% of them show up just once. Roughly 18% of the sample lies in the top ten.

Stable Graves' hyperthyroidism was defined as no progression to ophthalmopathy during 18 months of follow-up. The hyperthyroidism patients were between 18 and 65 years old and newly diagnosed, with a disease duration of less than 2 months. Any patient with an uncontrolled infection, another autoimmune disease, pregnancy or lactation was excluded. Diagnoses were based on clinical symptoms, serum thyroxine and TRAb, thyroid ultrasound and orbital computed tomography. PBMCs were isolated from 8 to 10 ml of fresh peripheral blood by Ficoll-Paque density gradient centrifugation. Trizol reagent was used to extract total RNA, and RNA quality was then checked on an Agilent 2100 Bioanalyzer. Many counts were recorded for this clonotype. This receptor's antigen is unknown. No base-level quality is on record; no much larger clone is a single base apart.

The sequence is built from TRBV3-1 and TRBJ1-5; no D gene call is confident. The sequenced material came from blood. The source is a woman between 18 and 30 years old with Graves' hyperthyroidism. The CDR3 in this case is CASSQGWGGNQPQHF. DNA sequence: TGTGCCAGCAGCCAAGGGTGGGGAGGCAATCAGCCCCAGCATTTT.